The 32 T cell receptor beta chains below were found in one sample sequenced in a study of T cells in tumors after PD-1 blockade. Profiling relied on immunoSEQ multiplex PCR, and the TCRdb table lists in-frame clones only, not all of them. Here the sample spans around 3,000 clones, approximately 76% being singletons. Noted time point: first of two post-therapy site-matched biopsies roughly 2 months apart. The specimen comprised tumor tissue, sampled after anti-PD-1 treatment. The source of these receptors is a human donor with basal cell carcinoma.

The rearrangement joins TRBV5-1 to TRBJ2-3, with 10 bases fitting TRBD2. CDR1 SGHRS and CDR2 YFSETQ come from the germline V gene. This CDR3 is 15 amino acids long. The J segment lost 1 base and the V segment lost 5 bases, leaving 4 bases of the junction unmatched. The CDR3 here is CASRPGTSGTDTQYF. CDR3 DNA: TGCGCCAGCAGACCCGGGACTAGCGGCACAGATACGCAGTATTTT.

This clone has a handful of counts. The chain combines TRBV7-9 with TRBJ2-7; TRBD2 agrees at 9 bases. The CDR3 consists of 15 residues. Germline V gives CDR1 SEHNR, CDR2 FQNEAQ (reference sequence). The J segment lost 0 bases and the V segment lost 3 bases, leaving 3 bases of the junction unmatched. CDR3 loop: CASSFSGGFSYEQYF. The CDR3 DNA reads TGTGCCAGCAGCTTTAGCGGGGGCTTCTCCTACGAGCAGTACTTC.

By proportion, this clone is medium-sized. Other DNA sequences in the same sample also yield this CDR3. The J gene is TRBJ1-2, the V gene TRBV5-1; 7 bases fit TRBD1. Germline loops: CDR1 SGHRS, CDR2 YFSETQ. This CDR3 has 13 residues. Trimming removed 2 bases from V and 8 bases from J; junction bases left unmatched: 6. The CDR3 is CASSFDREGGYTF. The DNA of the CDR3 is TGCGCCAGCAGCTTCGACAGGGAGGGAGGCTACACCTTC. The whole variable domain, remainder taken from reference TRBV5-1 and TRBJ1-2, is KAGVTQTPRYLIKTRGQQVTLSCSPISGHRSVSWYQQTPGQGLQFLFEYFSETQRNKGNFPGRFSGRQFSNSRSEMNVSTLELGDSALYLCASSFDREGGYTFGSGTRLTVV.

This clone was seen more than once but under ten times. V gene TRBV19 combines with J gene TRBJ2-1, with TRBD1 identical over 7 bases. Germline V gene sequence: CDR1 LNHDA, CDR2 SQIVND (reference sequence). This CDR3 spans 14 amino acids. Trimming removed 4 bases from V and 5 bases from J; junction bases left unmatched: 5. The CDR3 sequence is CASSTITGDNEQFF. DNA for the CDR3: TGTGCCAGTAGTACTATTACAGGGGACAATGAGCAGTTCTTC.

The chain has TRBV28 and TRBJ1-2; a weak D match, TRBD1 (6 bases). Trimming stripped 6 bases from V and 4 bases from J, with 15 bases between. CDR1 and CDR2 from the germline V gene are MDHEN and SYDVKM. The CDR3 contains 14 residues. The CDR3 nucleotides are TGTGCCAGCAGCACAGGGAACCCTGGCTATGGCTACACCTTC. It is translated as CASSTGNPGYGYTF.

The table lists this clone with a few counts. The chain uses TRBV5-1 and TRBJ1-1; TRBD1 aligns across 10 bases. CDR1 is SGHRS and CDR2 is YFSETQ in the germline V gene. With 4 bases clipped from V and 1 base from J, the junction kept 4 bases outside the gene matches. The CDR3 runs 15 residues. The CDR3 region is CASSATGGRNTEAFF. The CDR3 DNA reads as TGCGCCAGCAGCGCGACAGGGGGCAGGAACACTGAAGCTTTCTTT.

J is TRBJ2-2 and V is TRBV19; possible D gene TRBD2, 7 bases. Germline assignment: CDR1 LNHDA and CDR2 SQIVND (reference sequence). Trimming took off 6 bases at V and 6 bases at J, with 14 bases between the two ends. There are 14 residues in the CDR3. The CDR3 region is CASRKGGDAGELFF. The CDR3, as DNA: TGTGCCAGTAGAAAAGGGGGGGATGCCGGGGAGCTGTTTTTT.

This clone was recorded once. This chain joins TRBV2 and TRBJ1-1, with D uncertain. V dropped 4 bases and J dropped 3 bases, with 9 bases sitting between them. CDR3 size: 13 residues. The V gene's germline CDR1 is SNHLY and CDR2 FYNNEI. CDR3 coding DNA: TGTGCCAGCAGTGGGACGGTAGACACTGAAGCTTTCTTT. Translation: CASSGTVDTEAFF. The complete variable domain, with remaining parts taken from reference TRBV2 and TRBJ1-1, reads EPEVTQTPSHQVTQMGQEVILRCVPISNHLYFYWYRQILGQKVEFLVSFYNNEISEKSEIFDDQFSVERPDGSNFTLKIRSTKLEDSAMYFCASSGTVDTEAFFGQGTRLTVV.

Judged by abundance, this clone is large. The chain uses TRBV9 and TRBJ1-2; D gene unclear. This CDR3 has 13 amino acids. V dropped 0 bases and J dropped 8 bases, with 11 bases sitting between them. Germline V gives CDR1 SGDLS, CDR2 YYNGEE. CDR3: CASSVEIGIGYTF. CDR3 nucleotides: TGTGCCAGCAGCGTAGAAATAGGGATCGGCTACACCTTC.

The genes are TRBV5-1 and TRBJ2-3; D unresolved. The CDR3 length is 15 residues. From germline, CDR1 is SGHRS and CDR2 YFSETQ. The V gene lost 5 bases and the J gene lost 0 bases, with 13 bases spanning the gap. The CDR3 DNA sequence: TGCGCCAGCAGTCCTGGTACTGCTAGCACAGATACGCAGTATTTT. This sequence encodes CASSPGTASTDTQYF.

V is TRBV7-8 and J is TRBJ2-2, with 7 bases matching TRBD1. The CDR3 runs to 16 residues. V shed 5 bases and J 1 base; nucleotides not matched to a gene: 7. From germline, CDR1 is SGHVS and CDR2 FQNEAQ. CDR3 sequence: CASSPRQGKNTGELFF. The CDR3 DNA reads TGTGCCAGCAGCCCCAGACAGGGCAAGAACACCGGGGAGCTGTTTTTT.

This chain joins TRBV28 and TRBJ2-7; 9 bases agree with TRBD1. J lost 2 bases, V lost 5 bases, and 10 bases had no gene match. Germline V lookup: CDR1 MDHEN, CDR2 SYDVKM. The CDR3 length is 16 residues. The CDR3 DNA reads as TGTGCCAGCAGTCTTCCTCACAGGGGGCCGACCTACGAGCAGTACTTC. Translating gives CASSLPHRGPTYEQYF.

This clone was seen a handful of times. The V and J genes are TRBV5-1 and TRBJ2-5; D possibly corresponds to TRBD2 (7 bases). V shed 2 bases and J shed 4 bases, with 12 bases lying between them. The CDR3 consists of 14 residues. Germline loops: CDR1 SGHRS, CDR2 YFSETQ. CDR3 DNA sequence: TGCGCCAGCAGCTTACGGGGGGCAGGAGAGACCCAGTACTTC. Protein: CASSLRGAGETQYF.

As to this clone: The sample carries other DNA sequences with the same CDR3. J is TRBJ2-5 and V is TRBV19; D is possibly TRBD1 (5 bases). This CDR3 has 14 amino acids. Germline V gene sequence: CDR1 LNHDA, CDR2 SQIVND (reference sequence). V lost 3 bases to trimming and J lost 4 bases, with 12 bases between them. The CDR3 coding sequence is TGTGCCAGTAGTATTCAGGGCGTGCGAGAGACCCAGTACTTC. Translation: CASSIQGVRETQYF.

The chain joins TRBV6-5 to TRBJ2-1; 13 positions match TRBD2. Germline-derived CDR1 and CDR2 are MNHEY and SVGAGI. This CDR3 region has 15 residues. Trimming cost V 7 bases and J 7 bases; bases outside gene matches: 7. In DNA, the CDR3 is TGTGCCAGCAACCAAAAGGGACTAGCGGGGAATGAGCAGTTCTTC. It encodes CASNQKGLAGNEQFF.

The gene calls are TRBV7-2 and TRBJ1-6; D is unresolved. The V end lost 5 bases, the J end lost 0 bases, and 8 bases lay between the germline ends. This CDR3 is 15 amino acids long. The germline CDR1 and CDR2 sequences are SGHTA and FQGNSA. CDR3 in amino acids: CASSQRSSYNSPLHF. In DNA form, the CDR3 reads TGTGCCAGCAGCCAAAGGTCCTCCTATAATTCACCCCTCCACTTT.

This chain joins TRBV19 and TRBJ2-7, with D perhaps TRBD1 (6 bases). CDR1 and CDR2 (germline): LNHDA, SQIVND (reference sequence). With 4 bases removed from V and 0 bases from J, the gap between germline ends came to 10 bases. This CDR3 spans 14 amino acids. The CDR3 sequence: CASSRQVSSYEQYF. The CDR3 DNA reads TGTGCCAGTAGTAGACAGGTCAGCTCCTACGAGCAGTACTTC.

The V gene is TRBV12-5, the J gene TRBJ2-1, with TRBD1 identical over 9 bases. Germline loops: CDR1 LGHNT, CDR2 FRNRAP. After removal of 3 bases from V and 8 bases from J, the junction contained 8 bases not matched to a gene. This CDR3 is built from 15 residues. This CDR3 is CASGLGDRVWDEQFF. The DNA of the CDR3 is TGTGCTAGTGGTTTAGGGGACAGGGTCTGGGATGAGCAGTTCTTC.

The gene calls are TRBV6-5 and TRBJ1-1; 7 nucleotides align to TRBD1. With V trimmed by 6 bases and J by 8 bases, 3 bases remained unmatched. Germline values: CDR1 MNHEY, CDR2 SVGAGI. CDR3 length: 11 residues. In DNA, the CDR3 is TGTGCCAGCAGAAAGGACAGGGAAGCTTTCTTT. Translated, it gives CASRKDREAFF.

The chain couples TRBV19 to TRBJ1-5; TRBD1 matches at 7 bases. V shed 6 bases and J 6 bases; nucleotides not matched to a gene: 2. CDR3 size: 12 residues. Germline CDR1 LNHDA, CDR2 SQIVND (reference sequence). The CDR3 reads CASRTGVQPQHF. The CDR3 region has the DNA TGTGCCAGTAGAACAGGGGTTCAGCCCCAGCATTTT.

This clone was counted a few times. The chain employs TRBV7-8 and TRBJ1-2; D perhaps matches TRBD1 (5 bases). V lost 2 bases and J 7 bases, leaving 26 bases between the germline ends. This CDR3 is built from 18 residues. Germline-derived CDR1 and CDR2 are SGHVS and FQNEAQ. The CDR3 nucleotides read TGTGCCAGCAGCTTACGATTGGTTGAACAGGCCCCTAGTGGTGGCTACACCTTC. It specifies CASSLRLVEQAPSGGYTF.

This clone was seen more than once but under ten times. The chain joins TRBV6-5 to TRBJ1-1; D ambiguous. Trimming removed 6 bases at V and 5 bases at J, with 7 bases between. CDR1 and CDR2 from the germline V gene are MNHEY and SVGAGI. This CDR3 spans 11 amino acids. CDR3 sequence (DNA): TGTGCCAGCAGATGGGAGACTGAAGCTTTCTTT. Residues: CASRWETEAFF.

This chain's CDR3 is CASSFFRGEETQYF. CDR3 coding DNA: TGTGCCAGCAGCTTTTTCAGGGGCGAAGAGACCCAGTACTTC. The rearrangement uses TRBV5-6 and TRBJ2-5, with a tentative D call TRBD1 (6 bases). Trimming took 2 bases from V and 3 from J, leaving 11 bases between them. Germline V gene data show CDR1 as SGHDT and CDR2 as YYEEEE. The CDR3 covers 14 residues.

This clone was recorded only once. The chain links TRBV5-4 to TRBJ2-5, with D uncertain. CDR3 length: 12 amino acids. In germline, CDR1 is SGHNT, CDR2 YYREEE (reference sequence). V lost 1 base and J 5 bases, leaving 6 bases between the germline ends. The CDR3 DNA is TGTGCCAGCAGCTTGAGTTTTGAGACCCAGTACTTC. Residues: CASSLSFETQYF.

Here the CDR3 reads CASSPFGGANTGELFF. The CDR3 DNA is TGTGCCAGCAGTCCTTTCGGGGGGGCGAACACCGGGGAGCTGTTTTTT. This chain connects TRBV14 to TRBJ2-2; 8 nucleotides match TRBD2. The germline gives CDR1 SGHDN, CDR2 FVKESK. V dropped 6 bases and J dropped 0; count of bases not matched to a gene: 6. This CDR3 is 16 amino acids long.

The chain joins TRBV25-1 to TRBJ1-1; possibly TRBD1 for D (5 bases). Germline V lookup: CDR1 MGHDK, CDR2 SYGVNS. Trimming left V 6 bases short and J 2 bases short, with 22 bases between. CDR3 length: 17 amino acids. The CDR3 spells CASRRGGRKAVNTEAFF. DNA of the CDR3: TGTGCCAGCAGGAGGGGTGGGAGAAAGGCTGTTAACACTGAAGCTTTCTTT.

Concerning this clone itself: Its ends do not fully match the called genes, so a read error is possible. The chain uses TRBV15 and TRBJ2-2; D unclear. Germline CDR1 and CDR2: LNHNV and YYDKDF (reference sequence). This CDR3 has 16 residues. CDR3 in DNA: TGTGCCACCACCAGAGGTTCAGGACGGAACACCGGGGAGCTGTTTTTT. This translates into CATTRGSGRNTGELFF.

The chain uses TRBV18 and TRBJ2-5; TRBD2 is a possible D gene (6 bases). This CDR3 has 12 residues. V shed 3 bases and J shed 10 bases, with 12 bases lying between them. CDR1 and CDR2 from the germline V gene are KGHSH and LQKENI. The chain's CDR3 is CASSPIPGDQYF. Written as DNA, the CDR3 is TGTGCCAGCTCACCGATCCCGGGGGACCAGTACTTC.

The chain employs TRBV5-6 and TRBJ2-3, with 10 bases lining up with TRBD2. V gave up 2 bases and J gave up 2 bases; unmatched junction bases: 5. Germline loops: CDR1 SGHDT, CDR2 YYEEEE. The CDR3 sequence is 16 residues long. CDR3 nucleotide sequence: TGTGCCAGCAGCTTTCTTGGGACTAGCGACACAGATACGCAGTATTTT. Translated: CASSFLGTSDTDTQYF.

The rearrangement joins TRBV28 to TRBJ1-5; 7 bases align to TRBD1. V shed 2 bases and J 0 bases; nucleotides not matched to a gene: 7. Germline V lookup: CDR1 MDHEN, CDR2 SYDVKM. CDR3 length: 17 residues. The DNA for the CDR3 is TGTGCCAGCAGTTTACCACCGACAGGGTTTAGCAATCAGCCCCAGCATTTT. Its translation: CASSLPPTGFSNQPQHF.

The chain is built from TRBV11-2 and TRBJ1-3; D gene unclear. Deletions cut 1 base from V and 0 bases from J, with 16 bases between. Germline CDR1 SGHAT, CDR2 FQNNGV. The CDR3 contains 18 residues. DNA of the CDR3: TGTGCCAGCAGCTTAGGTGGAGCGGGTAGAAGCTCTGGAAACACCATATATTTT. It codes for CASSLGGAGRSSGNTIYF.

This rearrangement joins TRBV10-2 to TRBJ1-1; D call uncertain. Germline V gene lookup returns CDR1 WSHSY and CDR2 SAAADI. The CDR3 runs to 12 residues. V gave up 11 bases and J gave up 0 bases, with 10 bases separating them. The CDR3 coding sequence is TGCGCCGAAGGACCGATGAACACTGAAGCTTTCTTT. This sequence encodes CAEGPMNTEAFF.